This T cell receptor (beta chain) derives from a study of CXCR3-negative and CXCR3-positive naive CD8 T cells. In germline, CDR1 is WNHNN, CDR2 SYGVQD (reference sequence). The CDR3 has 18 amino acids. In the case of this clonotype: Its target is unknown.

The study, taken as a whole, reports: Post-cryopreservation CXCR3 expression was partly diminished, and the bulk of assays employed fresh PBMCs. Memory CD8+ cells showed much lower diversity, while both naive subsets were comparably high. CXCR3-expressing naive cells carried TRB CDR3s more hydrophobic than those of CXCR3-negative naive cells.

UMI-labeled 5' RACE TRB cDNA libraries were prepared from the cells. From its re-call of the 5' RACE reads, TCRdb lists each CDR3 protein once, without DNA. The data include some 140,000 distinct CDR3 sequences; the top ten clones carry 0.41%. Triplicates of over 250,000 cells were sorted from each CD8+ T cell subset. The V gene is TRBV10-1, the J gene TRBJ1-3; TCRdb's D call, TRBD1, is unchecked because there is no DNA. The receptor comes from a human donor in good health. Some clones in this sample may be carry-over from other donors' samples. Sequenced input: naive CXCR3+ CD8+ T cells from blood. Subset denoted: CD45RO-CCR7+CD27+CD95- naive CD8+ T cells expressing CXCR3 (TNR3+). The CDR3 here is CASSGDTGVKHSGNTIYF.